The 28 T cell receptor beta chains below come from one sample, sequenced in a study of shared clonotypes between healthy human individuals. Data came from immunoSEQ multiplex PCR; TCRdb stores just in-frame clones and leaves some out. Of 850,000 to 1,200,000 clones listed, about 75% are singletons. The sample was memory CD4+ T cells sorted from blood. Subset denoted: CD45RA-negative fraction. The receptors derive from a man between 18 and 35 years old in good health.

This rearrangement joins TRBV18 to TRBJ1-1; the match to TRBD1 covers 10 bases. From germline, CDR1 is KGHSH and CDR2 LQKENI. CDR3 length: 15 residues. V gave up 3 bases and J gave up 7 bases; unmatched junction bases: 8. This chain's CDR3 is CASSPPGQGNLEAFF. The CDR3 bases are TGTGCCAGCTCACCCCCGGGACAGGGGAACCTTGAAGCTTTCTTT. The full variable domain, rest sourced from reference TRBV18 and TRBJ1-1, is NAGVMQNPRHLVRRRGQEARLRCSPMKGHSHVYWYRQLPEEGLKFMVYLQKENIIDESGMPKERFSAEFPKEGPSILRIQQVVRGDSAAYFCASSPPGQGNLEAFFGQGTRLTVV.

V and J are TRBV18 and TRBJ1-1; tentative D call: TRBD1 (5 bases). Trimming pared 0 bases from V and 6 bases from J, leaving 8 bases between. This CDR3 contains 13 residues. Germline CDR1 reads KGHSH; CDR2 reads LQKENI. The CDR3 DNA reads as TGTGCCAGCTCACCACCGTTAGGGGCTGAAGCTTTCTTT. This sequence encodes CASSPPLGAEAFF.

V usage is TRBV10-3 and J usage is TRBJ2-7; 10 positions match TRBD2. The V gene's germline CDR1 is ENHRY and CDR2 SYGVKD. V trimming: 11 bases; J trimming: 7 bases; junction bases outside the gene matches: 17. This CDR3 has 15 amino acids. CDR3 protein: CAVGTAGGVYKEQYF. For the CDR3, the DNA is TGTGCCGTCGGGACAGCGGGAGGGGTTTATAAAGAGCAGTACTTC.

The V and J genes are TRBV7-2 and TRBJ2-3; tentatively, D is TRBD1 or TRBD2 (5 bases each). The V end lost 0 bases, the J end lost 6 bases, and 13 bases lay between the germline ends. CDR3 size: 15 residues. Germline V gene sequence: CDR1 SGHTA, CDR2 FQGNSA. The CDR3 DNA reads as TGTGCCAGCAGCTTAGCGGCCGGGACCAAGGATACGCAGTATTTT. Translation: CASSLAAGTKDTQYF. The whole variable domain, remainder taken from reference TRBV7-2 and TRBJ2-3, is GAGVSQSPSNKVTEKGKDVELRCDPISGHTALYWYRQSLGQGLEFLIYFQGNSAPDKSGLPSDRFSAERTGGSVSTLTIQRTQQEDSAVYLCASSLAAGTKDTQYFGPGTRLTVL.

This clone was found a few times. The rearrangement joins TRBV29-1 to TRBJ2-7; perhaps D is TRBD1 or TRBD2 (5 bases each). Germline values: CDR1 SQVTM, CDR2 ANQGSEA. This CDR3 comprises 14 residues. Between the trimmed V and J ends, which lost 4 bases and 1 base, there was a span of 14 bases. CDR3 loop: CSVVRDGASYEQYF. In DNA form, the CDR3 reads TGCAGCGTTGTTCGGGACGGAGCGTCCTACGAGCAGTACTTC.

This clone was observed a few times. V and J are TRBV2 and TRBJ2-5; tentatively, D is TRBD1 (5 bases). Per germline, CDR1 SNHLY and CDR2 FYNNEI. V was shortened by 4 bases and J by 7 bases, with 10 bases between the two germline ends. This CDR3 comprises 12 residues. Here the CDR3 reads CASSGTRRTQYF. The DNA for the CDR3 is TGTGCCAGCAGTGGGACAAGGCGGACCCAGTACTTC. Supplemented by reference TRBV2 and TRBJ2-5, the full variable domain reads EPEVTQTPSHQVTQMGQEVILRCVPISNHLYFYWYRQILGQKVEFLVSFYNNEISEKSEIFDDQFSVERPDGSNFTLKIRSTKLEDSAMYFCASSGTRRTQYFGPGTRLLVL.

The gene calls are TRBV18 and TRBJ2-3; D is perhaps TRBD1 (6 bases). With 3 bases removed from V and 10 bases from J, the gap between germline ends came to 11 bases. The germline gives CDR1 KGHSH, CDR2 LQKENI. This CDR3 contains 12 residues. The CDR3 sequence is CASSPPQGSQYF. The DNA for the CDR3 is TGTGCCAGCTCACCCCCACAGGGATCGCAGTATTTT.

This rearrangement joins TRBV10-2 to TRBJ2-7; 7 bases agree with TRBD1. Germline assignment: CDR1 WSHSY and CDR2 SAAADI. The ends lost 3 bases at V and 4 bases at J; junction bases unmatched: 6. This CDR3 region has 14 residues. CDR3 sequence reads: CASSEDRAKYEQYF. The CDR3 DNA follows: TGCGCCAGCAGTGAAGACAGGGCTAAGTACGAGCAGTACTTC.

This chain joins TRBV6-6 and TRBJ1-1, with D tentatively TRBD1 (6 bases). From germline, CDR1 is MNHNY and CDR2 SVGAGI (reference sequence). The CDR3 has 13 residues. Trimming stripped 5 bases from V and 3 bases from J, with 10 bases between. Here the CDR3 DNA reads TGTGCCAGCAGTCGACAGGATTACACTGAAGCTTTCTTT. This gives the protein CASSRQDYTEAFF.

The genes are TRBV19 and TRBJ1-1; unclear D gene. This CDR3 region has 14 residues. The V gene lost 7 bases and the J gene lost 3 bases, with 15 bases spanning the gap. Germline V gene lookup returns CDR1 LNHDA and CDR2 SQIVND (reference sequence). CDR3 nucleotide sequence: TGTGCCAGTACTAAGGCGGTTTGGGACACTGAAGCTTTCTTT. Residues: CASTKAVWDTEAFF.

The V call is TRBV4-1, the J call TRBJ1-3; TRBD1 is a possible D gene (5 bases). Germline V gene lookup returns CDR1 MGHRA and CDR2 YSYEKL. Trimming removed 0 bases from V and 9 bases from J, with 18 bases in between. CDR3 length: 16 amino acids. CDR3 DNA: TGCGCCAGCAGCCAAGAAGGCAGGGTAGATTCCGGCACCATATATTTT. Protein product: CASSQEGRVDSGTIYF.

This clone showed up just once. CDR3 coding DNA: TGCGCCAGCAGTCCTAATATCGGGGGGCACGAGCAGTACTTC. Its protein is CASSPNIGGHEQYF. J is TRBJ2-7 and V is TRBV10-1; D may be TRBD2 (7 bases). V lost 5 bases and J 5 bases, leaving 16 bases between the germline ends. CDR1 is WNHNN, CDR2 SYGVQD, per germline (reference sequence). The CDR3 contains 14 residues.

This rearrangement joins TRBV4-2 to TRBJ1-1; 7 bases are a match to TRBD1. V dropped 1 base and J dropped 1; count of bases not matched to a gene: 9. The germline V gene has CDR1 LGHNA and CDR2 YNFKEQ. The length of the CDR3 is 17 residues. CDR3 coding DNA: TGTGCCAGCAGCCAAGTTGGCCGAGACAGGGAGAACACTGAAGCTTTCTTT. Its protein product is CASSQVGRDRENTEAFF.

The chain uses TRBV5-1 and TRBJ2-7; TRBD2 matches 9 bases. Germline CDR1 reads SGHRS; CDR2 reads YFSETQ. V was clipped by 0 bases and J by 0 bases; unmatched bases: 16. The CDR3 is made up of 20 amino acids. CDR3 coding DNA: TGCGCCAGCAGCTTGGTGCCCGGGGGTAGCGGGGGAACCAGCTCCTACGAGCAGTACTTC. Its translation is CASSLVPGGSGGTSSYEQYF.

A few counts support this clone. The chain is built from TRBV27 and TRBJ2-3; D gene ambiguous. V lost 6 bases to trimming and J lost 4 bases, with 2 bases between them. CDR1 MNHEY and CDR2 SMNVEV come from the germline V gene (reference sequence). The CDR3 length is 10 residues. The CDR3 region is CASSADTQYF. CDR3 DNA: TGTGCCAGCAGCGCAGATACGCAGTATTTT.

This clone came up a few times. The genes are TRBV18 and TRBJ1-4, with TRBD1 matching 7 bases. The CDR3 is 15 amino acids. The junction had 6 bases not matched to a gene; V was cut back by 1 base and J by 7 bases. Germline CDR1 KGHSH, CDR2 LQKENI. CDR3 sequence reads: CASSPQETGSEKLFF. CDR3 nucleotides: TGTGCCAGCTCACCACAGGAGACAGGGAGTGAAAAACTGTTTTTT.

The CDR3 loop is CAIRLRGSSYNEQFF. The CDR3, as DNA: TGTGCCATCAGGCTTCGTGGGAGCTCCTACAATGAGCAGTTCTTC. This chain links TRBV10-3 with TRBJ2-1; a weak D match, TRBD2 (5 bases). Germline-derived CDR1 and CDR2 are ENHRY and SYGVKD. V was trimmed by 6 bases and J by 0 bases, leaving 12 bases between them. The CDR3 runs to 15 residues.

The CDR3 is CASSRRNWGEAFF. DNA for the CDR3: TGTGCCAGCAGCCGTCGTAATTGGGGTGAAGCTTTCTTT. The chain employs TRBV11-2 and TRBJ1-1; D unclear. Germline lookup yields CDR1 SGHAT and CDR2 FQNNGV. Trimming removed 5 bases at V and 7 bases at J, with 14 bases between. The CDR3 has 13 amino acids.

The chain uses TRBV7-8 and TRBJ2-1, with 9 bases that match TRBD1. Trimming took 2 bases from V and 1 from J; bases not matched to a gene: 6. Per the germline V gene, CDR1 is SGHVS and CDR2 is FQNEAQ. The CDR3 length is 17 residues. CDR3 protein: CASSLRDRVGSYNEQFF. CDR3 nucleotide sequence: TGTGCCAGCAGCTTACGGGACAGGGTCGGATCCTACAATGAGCAGTTCTTC. Full variable domain (outside the CDR3, taken from reference TRBV7-8 and TRBJ2-1): GAGVSQSPRYKVAKRGQDVALRCDPISGHVSLFWYQQALGQGPEFLTYFQNEAQLDKSGLPSDRFFAERPEGSVSTLKIQRTQQEDSAVYLCASSLRDRVGSYNEQFFGPGTRLTVL.

Turning to this clone: The sample contains more than one DNA sequence encoding this CDR3. The rearrangement links TRBV29-1 to TRBJ1-1; 8 bases are shared with TRBD1. V lost 7 bases, J lost 1 base, and 5 bases stayed unmatched. Germline CDR1 SQVTM, CDR2 ANQGSEA. The CDR3 has 13 residues. This CDR3 reads CSAGQGANTEAFF. The CDR3 bases are TGCAGCGCCGGGCAGGGGGCGAACACTGAAGCTTTCTTT. Combining the CDR3 with reference TRBV29-1 and TRBJ1-1 gives the whole variable domain SAVISQKPSRDICQRGTSLTIQCQVDSQVTMMFWYRQQPGQSLTLIATANQGSEATYESGFVIDKFPISRPNLTFSTLTVSNMSPEDSSIYLCSAGQGANTEAFFGQGTRLTVV.

This clone was recorded once. Other nucleotide sequences from this sample produce the same CDR3. The rearrangement joins TRBV7-8 to TRBJ2-7; no clear D. Germline V gives CDR1 SGHVS, CDR2 FQNEAQ. The length of the CDR3 is 11 residues. V lost 5 bases and J 4 bases, leaving 6 bases between the germline ends. CDR3 region: CASSPRYEQYF. The CDR3 DNA follows: TGTGCCAGCAGCCCGCGGTACGAGCAGTACTTC. The entire variable domain, with the rest obtained from reference TRBV7-8 and TRBJ2-7, is as follows: GAGVSQSPRYKVAKRGQDVALRCDPISGHVSLFWYQQALGQGPEFLTYFQNEAQLDKSGLPSDRFFAERPEGSVSTLKIQRTQQEDSAVYLCASSPRYEQYFGPGTRLTVT.

The chain couples TRBV5-1 to TRBJ1-1; no reliable D call. The CDR3 has 14 residues. Trimming left V 1 base short and J 1 base short, with 8 bases between. CDR1 and CDR2 from the germline V gene are SGHRS and YFSETQ. As DNA, the CDR3 is TGCGCCAGCAGCTTGTGGACCGAGAACACTGAAGCTTTCTTT. Translation gives CASSLWTENTEAFF.

This clone was seen more than once but under ten times. The chain employs TRBV2 and TRBJ1-1; 8 bases line up with TRBD1. The CDR3 has 15 amino acids. Germline V gene sequence: CDR1 SNHLY, CDR2 FYNNEI. The trim removed 4 bases at V and 0 bases at J, leaving 4 bases unmatched. The CDR3 bases are TGTGCCAGCAGTGGGAGACAGGGGCTGAACACTGAAGCTTTCTTT. This codes for CASSGRQGLNTEAFF.

V usage is TRBV30 and J usage is TRBJ1-5, with D perhaps TRBD1 (6 bases). The CDR3 runs 14 residues. The V end lost 1 base, the J end lost 3 bases, and 10 bases lay between the germline ends. Germline V CDR1 and CDR2: GTSNPN, SVGIG (reference sequence). CDR3 protein: CAWSGAGANQPQHF. In DNA form, the CDR3 reads TGTGCCTGGAGTGGTGCAGGGGCCAATCAGCCCCAGCATTTT.

The rearrangement links TRBV6-5 to TRBJ2-5, with 7 bases fitting TRBD1. V gave up 6 bases and J gave up 2 bases; unmatched junction bases: 9. Germline CDR1 reads MNHEY; CDR2 reads SVGAGI. This CDR3 has 15 amino acids. The CDR3: CASSRGGGPQETQYF. The CDR3 DNA sequence: TGTGCCAGCAGCCGAGGGGGCGGCCCGCAAGAGACCCAGTACTTC.

The rearrangement links TRBV7-2 to TRBJ2-3; D remains unclear. V lost 5 bases, J lost 2 bases, and 5 bases lay in between. The CDR3 is made up of 12 amino acids. The V gene's germline CDR1 is SGHTA and CDR2 FQGNSA. The CDR3 loop is CASSSNTDTQYF. The CDR3 bases are TGTGCCAGCAGCAGTAACACAGATACGCAGTATTTT.

V gene TRBV18 combines with J gene TRBJ2-7, with D maybe TRBD1 (6 bases). This CDR3 has 14 residues. Trimming shortened V by 0 bases and J by 6 bases, and 12 bases separated the two germline ends. CDR1 and CDR2 from the germline V gene are KGHSH and LQKENI. The CDR3 bases are TGTGCCAGCTCACCACCGACAGGTCAGGGCGAGCAGTACTTC. This encodes CASSPPTGQGEQYF. Full variable domain (missing parts from reference TRBV18 and TRBJ2-7): NAGVMQNPRHLVRRRGQEARLRCSPMKGHSHVYWYRQLPEEGLKFMVYLQKENIIDESGMPKERFSAEFPKEGPSILRIQQVVRGDSAAYFCASSPPTGQGEQYFGPGTRLTVT.

The J gene is TRBJ1-2, the V gene TRBV7-2; possibly TRBD1 for D (5 bases). CDR1 SGHTA and CDR2 FQGNSA come from the germline V gene. CDR3 size: 14 residues. Trimming removed 2 bases from V and 10 bases from J, with 17 bases in between. The CDR3 protein is CASSLKGIGQDYTF. The CDR3 DNA sequence: TGTGCCAGCAGCTTAAAGGGAATCGGACAAGACTACACCTTC. Full variable domain (remainder filled in from reference TRBV7-2 and TRBJ1-2): GAGVSQSPSNKVTEKGKDVELRCDPISGHTALYWYRQSLGQGLEFLIYFQGNSAPDKSGLPSDRFSAERTGGSVSTLTIQRTQQEDSAVYLCASSLKGIGQDYTFGSGTRLTVV.